Reported below is one TCR beta chain. During its preparation, the TCRbeta library received unique molecular identifiers. One entry per CDR3 protein results from TCRdb running MiXCR on the PCR reads. This sample has 130,000 or so distinct CDR3 sequences, with 8.5% to 10% found just once. The source of the sample is a study of T-cell reconstitution after alpha-beta-depleted transplantation in children. The germline V gene has CDR1 MNHEY and CDR2 SVGAGI. Trimming took off 5 bases at V and 3 bases at J, with 7 bases between the two ends. The CDR3 spans 12 residues. The chain joins TRBV6-5 to TRBJ2-5; D is uncertain. Sample: PBMCs, mostly from graft donor cells, taken 180 days after TCRalphabeta/CD19-depleted stem cell transplant. The sequence derives from a girl under three years old who had a stem cell transplant for combined immunodeficiency, so the T cells may come from the graft donor. The CDR3 region has the DNA TGTGCCAGCAGTCCCCTCGAAGAGACCCAGTACTTC. Translating gives CASSPLEETQYF.